This T cell receptor beta chain originates from a study of control samples from healthy donors and cancer patients. V lost 1 base and J 6 bases, leaving 7 bases between the germline ends. Germline V gene lookup returns CDR1 SGHNT and CDR2 YENEEA. The CDR3 sequence is 13 residues long. The repertoire was sequenced with immunoSEQ multiplex PCR; TCRdb's copy has only in-frame clones and lacks some. The sample contains fewer than 200,000 clones, 70% to 90% of which appear only once. The TCR comes from a man aged 25 to 40 in good health. The J gene is TRBJ2-1, the V gene TRBV11-3; D gene uncertain. The sample consisted of blood. CDR3 bases: TGTGCCAGCAGCTTAGTTAGCAGCAATGAGCAGTTCTTC. Its translation: CASSLVSSNEQFF.